This record covers a single T cell receptor beta chain. These data are taken from a study of sequential checkpoint blockade in melanoma. The treatment denotes: randomized to nivolumab then ipilimumab (arm A) or the reverse (arm B). Profiled with immunoSEQ multiplex PCR; TCRdb holds only in-frame clones, not every one. The data contain several thousand clones, 58% of them singletons. V shed 3 bases, J shed 4 bases, and the junction held 5 bases outside the gene matches. Germline CDR1 SEHNR, CDR2 FQNEAQ (reference sequence). The CDR3 spans 14 residues. The source of this sequence is a human donor with melanoma. Sample: CD8+ T cells sorted from blood (inferred from file names), taken from a patient given nivolumab and ipilimumab in sequence. The V call is TRBV7-9, the J call TRBJ1-2; TRBD1 matches 7 bases. Here the CDR3 reads CASSFSTGVYGYTF. DNA of the CDR3: TGTGCCAGCAGCTTTTCCACAGGGGTCTATGGCTACACCTTC. Supplemented by reference TRBV7-9 and TRBJ1-2, the full variable domain reads DTGVSQNPRHKITKRGQNVTFRCDPISEHNRLYWYRQTLGQGPEFLTYFQNEAQLEKSRLLSDRFSAERPKGSFSTLEIQRTEQGDSAMYLCASSFSTGVYGYTFGSGTRLTVV.